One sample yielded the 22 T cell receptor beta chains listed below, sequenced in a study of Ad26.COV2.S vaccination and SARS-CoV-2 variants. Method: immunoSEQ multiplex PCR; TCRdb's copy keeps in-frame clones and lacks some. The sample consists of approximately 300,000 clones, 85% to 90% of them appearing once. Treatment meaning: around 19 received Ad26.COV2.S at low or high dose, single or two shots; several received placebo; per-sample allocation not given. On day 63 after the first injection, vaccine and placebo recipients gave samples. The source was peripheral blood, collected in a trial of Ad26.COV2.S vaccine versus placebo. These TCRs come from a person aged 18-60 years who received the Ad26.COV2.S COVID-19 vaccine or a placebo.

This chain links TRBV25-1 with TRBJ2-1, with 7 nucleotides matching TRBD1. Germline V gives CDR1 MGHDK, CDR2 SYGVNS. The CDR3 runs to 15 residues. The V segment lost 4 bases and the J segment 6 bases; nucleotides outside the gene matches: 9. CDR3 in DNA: TGTGCCAGCAGTGGACTCCGGGACAGATTCAATGAGCAGTTCTTC. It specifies CASSGLRDRFNEQFF.

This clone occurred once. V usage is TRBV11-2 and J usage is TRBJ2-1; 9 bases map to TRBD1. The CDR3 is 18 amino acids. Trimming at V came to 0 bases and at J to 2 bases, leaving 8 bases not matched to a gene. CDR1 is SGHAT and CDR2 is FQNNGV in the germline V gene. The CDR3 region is CASSLDAPGTGTYNEQFF. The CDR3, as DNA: TGTGCCAGCAGCTTAGATGCCCCCGGGACAGGGACCTACAATGAGCAGTTCTTC.

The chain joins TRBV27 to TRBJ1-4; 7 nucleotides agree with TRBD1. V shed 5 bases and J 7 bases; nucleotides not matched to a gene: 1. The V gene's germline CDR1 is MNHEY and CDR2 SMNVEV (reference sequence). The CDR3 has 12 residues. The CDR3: CASSRTGEKLFF. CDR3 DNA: TGTGCCAGCAGTAGGACAGGTGAAAAACTGTTTTTT.

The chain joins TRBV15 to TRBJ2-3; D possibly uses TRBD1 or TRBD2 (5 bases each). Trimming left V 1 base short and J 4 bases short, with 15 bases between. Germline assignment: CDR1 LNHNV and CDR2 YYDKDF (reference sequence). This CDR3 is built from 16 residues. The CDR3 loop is CATSRVTWDAADTQYF. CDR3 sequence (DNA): TGTGCCACCAGCAGAGTGACGTGGGACGCGGCAGATACGCAGTATTTT.

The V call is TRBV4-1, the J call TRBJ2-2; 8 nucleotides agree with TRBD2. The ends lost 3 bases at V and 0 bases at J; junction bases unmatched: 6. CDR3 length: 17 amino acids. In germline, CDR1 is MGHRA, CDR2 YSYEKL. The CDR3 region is CASSQFSGAPNTGELFF. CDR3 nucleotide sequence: TGCGCCAGCAGCCAGTTTAGCGGGGCGCCGAACACCGGGGAGCTGTTTTTT.

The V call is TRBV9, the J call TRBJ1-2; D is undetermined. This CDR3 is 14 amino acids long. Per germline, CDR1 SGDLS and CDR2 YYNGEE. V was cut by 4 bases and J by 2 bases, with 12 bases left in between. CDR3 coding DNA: TGTGCCAGCAGCCCCGAGATAGCCAACTATGGCTACACCTTC. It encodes CASSPEIANYGYTF.

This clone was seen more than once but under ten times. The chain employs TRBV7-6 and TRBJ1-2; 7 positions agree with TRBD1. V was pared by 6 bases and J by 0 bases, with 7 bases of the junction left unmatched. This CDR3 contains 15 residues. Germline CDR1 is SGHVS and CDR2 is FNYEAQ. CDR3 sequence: CASSPGTATNYGYTF. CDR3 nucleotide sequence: TGTGCCAGCAGTCCCGGGACAGCAACTAACTATGGCTACACCTTC.

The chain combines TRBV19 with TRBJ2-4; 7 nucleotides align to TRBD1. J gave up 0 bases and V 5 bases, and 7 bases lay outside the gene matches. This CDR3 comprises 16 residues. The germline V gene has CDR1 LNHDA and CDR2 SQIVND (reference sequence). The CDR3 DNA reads TGTGCCAGTAGTTTAGGGGGCTATAGAGCCAAAAACATTCAGTACTTC. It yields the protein CASSLGGYRAKNIQYF.

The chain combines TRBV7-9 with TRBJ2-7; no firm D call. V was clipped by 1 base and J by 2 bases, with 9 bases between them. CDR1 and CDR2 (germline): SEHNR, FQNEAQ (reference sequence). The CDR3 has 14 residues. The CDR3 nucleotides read TGTGCCAGCAGCTTAGGGCAGGTCCCCTACGAGCAGTACTTC. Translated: CASSLGQVPYEQYF.

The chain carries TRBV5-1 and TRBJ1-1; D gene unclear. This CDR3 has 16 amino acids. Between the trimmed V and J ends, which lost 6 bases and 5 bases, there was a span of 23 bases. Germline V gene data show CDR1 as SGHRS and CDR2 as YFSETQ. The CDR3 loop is CASKPSFLGILTEAFF. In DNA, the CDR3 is TGCGCCAGCAAACCTAGTTTTCTAGGGATTCTTACTGAAGCTTTCTTT.

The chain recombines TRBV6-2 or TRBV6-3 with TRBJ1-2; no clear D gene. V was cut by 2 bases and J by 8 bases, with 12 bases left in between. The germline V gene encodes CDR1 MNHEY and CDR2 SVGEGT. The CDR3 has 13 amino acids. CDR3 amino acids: CASSYTYLTGYTF. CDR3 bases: TGTGCCAGCAGTTACACCTACCTAACCGGCTACACCTTC.

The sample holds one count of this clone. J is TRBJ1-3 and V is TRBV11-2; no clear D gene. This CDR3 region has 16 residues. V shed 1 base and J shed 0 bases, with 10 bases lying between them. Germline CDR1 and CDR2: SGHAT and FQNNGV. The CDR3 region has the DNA TGTGCCAGCAGCTTAGGTCGTGCAGGCTCTGGAAACACCATATATTTT. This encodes CASSLGRAGSGNTIYF.

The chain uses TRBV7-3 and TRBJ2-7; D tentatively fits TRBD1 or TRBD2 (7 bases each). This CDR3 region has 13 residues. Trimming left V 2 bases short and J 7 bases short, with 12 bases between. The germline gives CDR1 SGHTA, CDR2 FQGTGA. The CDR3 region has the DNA TGTGCCAGCAGCTTAGACAGGGAGGGAGAGCAGTACTTC. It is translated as CASSLDREGEQYF.

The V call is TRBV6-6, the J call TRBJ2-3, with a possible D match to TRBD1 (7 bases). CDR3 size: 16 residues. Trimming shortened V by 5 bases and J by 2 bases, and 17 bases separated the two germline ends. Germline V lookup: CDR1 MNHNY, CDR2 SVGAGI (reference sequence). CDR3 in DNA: TGTGCCAGCAGTCGACAGGGAGGCTCTCCCACAGATACGCAGTATTTT. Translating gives CASSRQGGSPTDTQYF.

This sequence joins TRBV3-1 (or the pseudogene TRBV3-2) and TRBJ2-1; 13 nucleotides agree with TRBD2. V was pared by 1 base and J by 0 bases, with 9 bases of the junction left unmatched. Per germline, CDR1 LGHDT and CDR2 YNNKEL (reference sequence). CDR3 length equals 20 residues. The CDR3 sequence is CASSQGLAGGPLSSYNEQFF. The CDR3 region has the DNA TGTGCCAGCAGCCAAGGACTAGCGGGGGGACCCTTGAGCTCCTACAATGAGCAGTTCTTC.

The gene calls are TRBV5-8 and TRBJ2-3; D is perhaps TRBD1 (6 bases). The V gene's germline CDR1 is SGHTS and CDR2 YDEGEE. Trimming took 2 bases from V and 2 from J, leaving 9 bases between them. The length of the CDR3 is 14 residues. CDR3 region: CASSFGQNTDTQYF. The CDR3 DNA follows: TGTGCCAGCAGCTTTGGACAGAACACAGATACGCAGTATTTT.

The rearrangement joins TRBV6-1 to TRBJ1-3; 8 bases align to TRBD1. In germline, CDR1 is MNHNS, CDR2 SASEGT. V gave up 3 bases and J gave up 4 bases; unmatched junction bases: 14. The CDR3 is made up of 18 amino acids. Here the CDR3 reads CASSDQGARIRSGNTIYF. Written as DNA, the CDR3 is TGTGCCAGCAGTGATCAGGGGGCGCGGATTCGGTCCGGAAACACCATATATTTT.

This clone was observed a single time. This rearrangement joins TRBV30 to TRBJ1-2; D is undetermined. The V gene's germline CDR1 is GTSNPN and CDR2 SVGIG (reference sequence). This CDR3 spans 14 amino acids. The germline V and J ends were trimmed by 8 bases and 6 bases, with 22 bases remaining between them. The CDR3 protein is CAGRSDRRSDGYTF. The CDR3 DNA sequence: TGTGCCGGTAGGTCGGACCGACGGTCGGATGGCTACACCTTC.

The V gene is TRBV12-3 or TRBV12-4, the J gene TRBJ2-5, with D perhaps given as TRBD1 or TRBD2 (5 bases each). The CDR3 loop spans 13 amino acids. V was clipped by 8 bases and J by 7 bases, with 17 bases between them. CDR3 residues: CASGDRVLGTQYF. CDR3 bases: TGTGCCAGCGGGGACCGGGTCCTTGGGACCCAGTACTTC.

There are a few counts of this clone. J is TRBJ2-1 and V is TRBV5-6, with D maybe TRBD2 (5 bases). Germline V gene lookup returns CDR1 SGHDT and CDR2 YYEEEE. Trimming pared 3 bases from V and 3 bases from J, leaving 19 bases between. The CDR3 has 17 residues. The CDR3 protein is CASSSRWAGLSYNEQFF. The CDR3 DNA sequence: TGTGCCAGCAGCTCCCGGTGGGCAGGACTCAGCTACAATGAGCAGTTCTTC. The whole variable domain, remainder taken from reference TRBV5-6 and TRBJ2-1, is DAGVTQSPTHLIKTRGQQVTLRCSPKSGHDTVSWYQQALGQGPQFIFQYYEEEERQRGNFPDRFSGHQFPNYSSELNVNALLLGDSALYLCASSSRWAGLSYNEQFFGPGTRLTVL.

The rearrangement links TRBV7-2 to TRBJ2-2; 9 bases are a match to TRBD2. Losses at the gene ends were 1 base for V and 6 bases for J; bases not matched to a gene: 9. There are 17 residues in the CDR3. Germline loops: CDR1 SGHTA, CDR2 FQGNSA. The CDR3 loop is CASSLEGLAGRAGELFF. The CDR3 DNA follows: TGTGCCAGCAGCTTAGAGGGCCTAGCGGGAAGGGCCGGGGAGCTGTTTTTT.

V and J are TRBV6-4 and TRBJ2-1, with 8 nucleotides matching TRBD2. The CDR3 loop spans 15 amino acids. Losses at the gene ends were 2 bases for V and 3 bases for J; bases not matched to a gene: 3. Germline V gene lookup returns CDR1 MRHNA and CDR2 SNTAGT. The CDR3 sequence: CASSDGRGDYNEQFF. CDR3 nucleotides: TGTGCCAGCAGTGACGGGCGGGGGGACTACAATGAGCAGTTCTTC.